These 2 T cell receptor beta chains originate from one sample sequenced in a study of cytomegalovirus exposure and HLA in healthy donors (dated by TCRdb to the late 2010s). The library was generated by the immunoSEQ multiplex PCR assay. The multiplex PCR relied on a mix of 60 forward primers for TCR Vbeta segments and 13 reverse primers for TCR Jbeta segments. TCRdb retrieved this table from immuneACCESS and kept in-frame rearrangements only. Not all clones are present; in checked studies, unresolved V genes account for under half, and no reason is known for the remainder. In this sample the table shows some 130,000 clones, around 73% of which occur a single time. Approximately 1.2% of the sample lies in the top ten. The specimen was PBMCs. These receptor sequences come from a man aged 45-65 years in good health and CMV-seronegative.

The CDR3 region is CASSLQGGLTGAEQFF. The DNA of the CDR3 is TGTGCCAGCAGCTTACAGGGGGGCCTCACCGGGGCTGAGCAGTTCTTC. The chain employs TRBV7-9 and TRBJ2-1, with D perhaps TRBD1 (7 bases). CDR3 size: 16 residues. The V gene lost 2 bases and the J gene lost 9 bases, with 20 bases spanning the gap. The germline V gene has CDR1 SEHNR and CDR2 FQNEAQ (reference sequence).

V and J are TRBV5-1 and TRBJ1-4; possible D gene TRBD1, 5 bases. Deletions cut 1 base from V and 2 bases from J, with 6 bases between. The CDR3 is 14 residues long. Germline V gene sequence: CDR1 SGHRS, CDR2 YFSETQ. This CDR3 reads CASSLQGTNEKLFF. Here the CDR3 DNA reads TGCGCCAGCAGCTTGCAGGGCACTAATGAAAAACTGTTTTTT.